The entry that follows covers one T cell receptor (beta chain) sequence. The data were taken from a study of blood T cell repertoires in COVID-19. Across the whole study: Material from acute and convalescent COVID-19 was sourced from the United States, Italy and Spain. Sample material is recorded as cDNA or gDNA derived from T cells, B-cell-depleted T cells, or PBMCs.

V lost 5 bases, J lost 8 bases, and 10 bases stayed unmatched. Germline V CDR1 and CDR2: SGHTA, FQGTGA. This CDR3 comprises 14 residues. Authors' analysis steps: By means of reference gene primer amplification, nucleated cell counts were estimated. Here immunoSEQ multiplex PCR was the method, and the copy in TCRdb shows in-frame clones only, minus some. V and J calls and clone size are those listed in that table; D and trimming were worked out from the DNA. This table holds 20,000 to 30,000 clones, more than 75% found once. The J gene is TRBJ1-2, the V gene TRBV7-3; 8 bases map to TRBD1. This TCR was recovered from a human donor with active COVID-19. The donor label of this sample is uncertain. The specimen was peripheral blood. CDR3 amino acids: CASSAGTGSPGYTF. In nucleotides, the CDR3 is TGTGCCAGCAGCGCCGGGACAGGTAGCCCAGGCTACACCTTC.